This T cell receptor (beta chain) was retrieved from a study of cytomegalovirus exposure and HLA in healthy donors. As concerns this clone: Its antigen is still unknown.

Primers for the PCR totalled 60 Vbeta and 13 Jbeta. Repertoires were generated with immunoSEQ multiplex PCR, while TCRdb's copy carries only in-frame clones and drops some. The data show 180,000 or so clones, roughly four fifths seen once. V was clipped by 0 bases and J by 11 bases; unmatched bases: 8. CDR3 size: 13 residues. The V gene's germline CDR1 is SQVTM and CDR2 ANQGSEA. Study outcomes and limitations: In vitro, three CMV-associated chains proved specific for CMV antigens. Earlier analysis found most TCR beta V segments productive about 90% or about 30% of the time. Reports credit the classifier with highly specific, highly sensitive diagnosis of cytomegalovirus status. The authors listed around 150 TCR beta chains as cytomegalovirus-associated.

Material: PBMCs. The origin of this receptor is a woman aged 45-65 years in good health and CMV-seropositive. The V call is TRBV29-1, the J call TRBJ1-1; 8 nucleotides match TRBD1. In DNA form, the CDR3 reads TGCAGCGTTGAAGATCGACAGACAGGGGTTGCTTTCTTT. Its translation is CSVEDRQTGVAFF. Together with reference TRBV29-1 and TRBJ1-1, the CDR3 gives the full variable domain: SAVISQKPSRDICQRGTSLTIQCQVDSQVTMMFWYRQQPGQSLTLIATANQGSEATYESGFVIDKFPISRPNLTFSTLTVSNMSPEDSSIYLCSVEDRQTGVAFFGQGTRLTVV.